The 12 T cell receptor beta chains presented below share a single source sample, sequenced in a study of shared clonotypes between healthy human individuals. Repertoires were generated with immunoSEQ multiplex PCR, while TCRdb's copy carries only in-frame clones and drops some. The sample holds about 1.9 million clones; just over 90% are singletons and the top ten take about 1.7%. Naive CD8 cells were CD45RO-negative, positively selected for CCR7, excluding terminally differentiated effector memory CD45RA+ cells. The material sequenced was naive CD8+ T cells from PBMCs. These receptors all stem from a man aged 18 to 30 in good health. Some clones in this sample may be carry-over from other donors' samples.

The chain links TRBV7-8 to TRBJ2-1; no definite D call. This CDR3 contains 14 residues. Per the germline V gene, CDR1 is SGHVS and CDR2 is FQNEAQ. V dropped 1 base and J dropped 7 bases, with 11 bases sitting between them. The CDR3 DNA reads as TGTGCCAGCAGCTTAGGCTACAGTAAGAATGAGCAGTTCTTC. Amino acids: CASSLGYSKNEQFF.

CDR3: CAWNQGTEAFF. The CDR3 nucleotides are TGTGCCTGGAATCAGGGTACTGAAGCTTTCTTT. The chain employs TRBV30 and TRBJ1-1; D may be TRBD1 (5 bases). CDR1 is GTSNPN, CDR2 SVGIG, per germline (reference sequence). V was pared by 4 bases and J by 5 bases, with 8 bases between. This CDR3 contains 11 residues.

The rearrangement uses TRBV4-1 and TRBJ2-1; TRBD2 is a possible D gene (5 bases). V gave up 1 base and J gave up 6 bases, with 13 bases separating them. The germline V gene encodes CDR1 MGHRA and CDR2 YSYEKL. The CDR3 contains 15 residues. CDR3 sequence: CASSQVASSLNEQFF. In DNA, the CDR3 is TGCGCCAGCAGCCAAGTGGCTAGCTCCCTCAATGAGCAGTTCTTC.

The chain uses TRBV7-8 and TRBJ2-3; 15 nucleotides match TRBD2. Germline assignment: CDR1 SGHVS and CDR2 FQNEAQ. The CDR3 has 18 amino acids. Trimming took 5 bases from V and 4 from J; bases not matched to a gene: 10. CDR3 amino acids: CASSAGLAGGPMADTQYF. In DNA, the CDR3 is TGTGCCAGCAGCGCCGGACTAGCGGGAGGGCCTATGGCAGATACGCAGTATTTT. Drawing the rest from reference TRBV7-8 and TRBJ2-3, the complete variable domain is GAGVSQSPRYKVAKRGQDVALRCDPISGHVSLFWYQQALGQGPEFLTYFQNEAQLDKSGLPSDRFFAERPEGSVSTLKIQRTQQEDSAVYLCASSAGLAGGPMADTQYFGPGTRLTVL.

The chain recombines TRBV4-1 with TRBJ2-1, with 8 bases matching TRBD1. With 5 bases clipped from V and 7 bases from J, the junction kept 7 bases outside the gene matches. The CDR3 runs 14 residues. The germline CDR1 and CDR2 sequences are MGHRA and YSYEKL. The CDR3 sequence: CASSGWTGPNEQFF. The CDR3 DNA sequence: TGCGCCAGCAGCGGCTGGACAGGGCCTAATGAGCAGTTCTTC.

The chain's CDR3 is CASSLDPGQGAREQYF. DNA of the CDR3: TGCGCCAGCAGCTTAGACCCGGGACAGGGGGCGAGGGAGCAGTACTTC. The V call is TRBV4-3, the J call TRBJ2-7, with 12 bases fitting TRBD1. The J segment lost 7 bases and the V segment lost 5 bases, leaving 12 bases of the junction unmatched. Germline CDR1 LGHNA, CDR2 YSLEER. The CDR3 has 16 amino acids.

Remarks on this clone: The identical CDR3 is also encoded by other nucleotide sequences in the sample. V is TRBV6-6 and J is TRBJ2-7; TRBD2 matches at 7 bases. This CDR3 contains 15 residues. Germline V lookup: CDR1 MNHNY, CDR2 SVGAGI (reference sequence). The junction had 6 bases not matched to a gene; V was cut back by 0 bases and J by 4 bases. CDR3 coding DNA: TGTGCCAGCAGTTACTCTGCGGGAGAATCGTACGAGCAGTACTTC. Protein: CASSYSAGESYEQYF.

This rearrangement joins TRBV27 to TRBJ1-1, with TRBD1 matching 7 bases. This CDR3 is 15 amino acids long. V lost 6 bases and J lost 2; bases outside the gene matches: 9. CDR1 and CDR2 (germline): MNHEY, SMNVEV (reference sequence). The CDR3 DNA is TGTGCCAGCAGGAGGGGGCTAGGGACAAACACTGAAGCTTTCTTT. It encodes CASRRGLGTNTEAFF.

The V gene is TRBV13, the J gene TRBJ1-2; D uncertain. The CDR3 loop spans 13 amino acids. CDR1 and CDR2 from the germline V gene are PRHDT and FYEKMQ (reference sequence). With 6 bases removed from V and 7 bases from J, the gap between germline ends came to 15 bases. In DNA form, the CDR3 reads TGTGCCAGCAGTGAAGGTCAATTCGGTGGCTACACCTTC. This translates into CASSEGQFGGYTF. Variable domain in full (rest from reference TRBV13 and TRBJ1-2): AAGVIQSPRHLIKEKRETATLKCYPIPRHDTVYWYQQGPGQDPQFLISFYEKMQSDKGSIPDRFSAQQFSDYHSELNMSSLELGDSALYFCASSEGQFGGYTFGSGTRLTVV.

The chain carries TRBV5-1 and TRBJ2-7, with 9 bases matching TRBD1. V was pared by 0 bases and J by 5 bases, with 12 bases of the junction left unmatched. Germline loops: CDR1 SGHRS, CDR2 YFSETQ. This CDR3 has 17 residues. In DNA form, the CDR3 reads TGCGCCAGCAGCTTGGCGCTTACCGGGACAGGGTCCGACGAGCAGTACTTC. The encoded protein is CASSLALTGTGSDEQYF.

The chain uses TRBV27 and TRBJ2-3; 8 bases map to TRBD2. The CDR3 has 15 residues. The V segment lost 5 bases and the J segment 6 bases; nucleotides outside the gene matches: 10. CDR1 is MNHEY, CDR2 SMNVEV, per germline (reference sequence). CDR3 sequence reads: CASSPGLGTSDTQYF. The DNA of the CDR3 is TGTGCCAGCAGTCCGGGACTAGGGACTTCGGATACGCAGTATTTT.

The chain couples TRBV9 to TRBJ2-1; D gene ambiguous. The V end lost 6 bases, the J end lost 9 bases, and 10 bases lay between the germline ends. CDR1 is SGDLS and CDR2 is YYNGEE in the germline V gene. The CDR3 has 11 amino acids. CDR3 coding DNA: TGTGCCAGCACCACTTTTGGTGAGCAGTTCTTC. Its protein is CASTTFGEQFF. Full variable domain (remainder filled in from reference TRBV9 and TRBJ2-1): DSGVTQTPKHLITATGQRVTLRCSPRSGDLSVYWYQQSLDQGLQFLIQYYNGEERAKGNILERFSAQQFPDLHSELNLSSLELGDSALYFCASTTFGEQFFGPGTRLTVL.